A single sample gave rise to the 5 T cell receptor beta chains below, sequenced in a study of cytomegalovirus exposure and HLA in healthy donors. The PCR ran on 60 Vbeta and 13 Jbeta primers. Assay: immunoSEQ multiplex PCR; the TCRdb copy retains only in-frame clones and omits some. The repertoire consists of 65,000 to 80,000 clones, with approximately 79% occurring once and the leading ten covering roughly a fifth. Sample: PBMCs. All receptors derive from a woman in her forties in good health and CMV-seropositive.

This clone was detected once. This chain uses TRBV4-1 with TRBJ1-1; D uncertain. This CDR3 spans 16 amino acids. CDR1 and CDR2 (germline): MGHRA, YSYEKL. Trimming removed 0 bases at V and 3 bases at J, with 14 bases between. As DNA, the CDR3 is TGCGCCAGCAGCCAAGAGGGCTACGAGAAGGACACTGAAGCTTTCTTT. This sequence encodes CASSQEGYEKDTEAFF.

The V call is TRBV15, the J call TRBJ1-1; no firm D call. Germline-derived CDR1 and CDR2 are LNHNV and YYDKDF (reference sequence). The CDR3 covers 15 residues. V gave up 0 bases and J gave up 0 bases, with 8 bases separating them. The CDR3 DNA follows: TGTGCCACCAGCAGAGATGGCAGGATGAACACTGAAGCTTTCTTT. Translating gives CATSRDGRMNTEAFF.

The V gene is TRBV7-9, the J gene TRBJ2-3; tentative D call: TRBD1 (6 bases). The CDR3 is made up of 12 amino acids. The germline gives CDR1 SEHNR, CDR2 FQNEAQ (reference sequence). Trimming shortened V by 4 bases and J by 12 bases, and 14 bases separated the two germline ends. As DNA, the CDR3 is TGTGCCAGCAGCTCCGGACAGCTGGGACAGTATTTT. Translated: CASSSGQLGQYF.

The rearrangement joins TRBV30 to TRBJ1-5; the D gene is possibly TRBD1 (5 bases). This CDR3 contains 15 residues. Trimming shortened V by 0 bases and J by 2 bases, and 11 bases separated the two germline ends. Germline V lookup: CDR1 GTSNPN, CDR2 SVGIG (reference sequence). The CDR3 nucleotides read TGTGCCTGGAGTGTACTAAGGGGTGGCAATCAGCCCCAGCATTTT. Residues: CAWSVLRGGNQPQHF. The variable domain in full, with the rest retrieved from reference TRBV30 and TRBJ1-5, is SQTIHQWPATLVQPVGSPLSLECTVEGTSNPNLYWYRQAAGRGLQLLFYSVGIGQISSEVPQNLSASRPQDRQFILSSKKLLLSDSGFYLCAWSVLRGGNQPQHFGDGTRLSIL.

The V gene is TRBV29-1, the J gene TRBJ2-4; D perhaps matches TRBD1 (7 bases). The CDR3 covers 12 residues. V lost 6 bases and J 9 bases, leaving 15 bases between the germline ends. CDR1 and CDR2 (germline): SQVTM, ANQGSEA. The CDR3 is CSVPGQGGIQYF. The CDR3 nucleotides are TGCAGCGTCCCCGGGCAGGGGGGCATTCAGTACTTC.